The entry below describes one T cell receptor (beta chain). Its antigen is still unknown. Germline CDR1 is SGHNT and CDR2 is YYREEE (reference sequence). CDR3 length equals 16 residues. V lost 4 bases, J lost 2 bases, and 6 bases stayed unmatched. For pre-culture CD4+ samples, the target was approximately 200,000 T cell genomes. Assay: immunoSEQ multiplex PCR; the TCRdb copy retains only in-frame clones and omits some. The sample includes about 73,000 clones, around three quarters of them seen just once. The data belong to a study of T cell repertoires and HLA-DP antigens. Across the study: Transduced HeLa cells presented HLA-DP to CD4+ T cells.

The V and J genes are TRBV5-4 and TRBJ2-6; 7 bases are shared with TRBD1. The sequence derives from a man aged 55-75 years in good health and CMV-seronegative. Specimen: CD4+ T cells from PBMCs. CDR3 in DNA: TGTGCCAGCAGCCTAAGACAGGGCACTGGGGCCAACGTCCTGACTTTC. Translation: CASSLRQGTGANVLTF. The complete variable domain, with remaining parts taken from reference TRBV5-4 and TRBJ2-6, reads ETGVTQSPTHLIKTRGQQVTLRCSSQSGHNTVSWYQQALGQGPQFIFQYYREEENGRGNFPPRFSGLQFPNYSSELNVNALELDDSALYLCASSLRQGTGANVLTFGAGSRLTVL.